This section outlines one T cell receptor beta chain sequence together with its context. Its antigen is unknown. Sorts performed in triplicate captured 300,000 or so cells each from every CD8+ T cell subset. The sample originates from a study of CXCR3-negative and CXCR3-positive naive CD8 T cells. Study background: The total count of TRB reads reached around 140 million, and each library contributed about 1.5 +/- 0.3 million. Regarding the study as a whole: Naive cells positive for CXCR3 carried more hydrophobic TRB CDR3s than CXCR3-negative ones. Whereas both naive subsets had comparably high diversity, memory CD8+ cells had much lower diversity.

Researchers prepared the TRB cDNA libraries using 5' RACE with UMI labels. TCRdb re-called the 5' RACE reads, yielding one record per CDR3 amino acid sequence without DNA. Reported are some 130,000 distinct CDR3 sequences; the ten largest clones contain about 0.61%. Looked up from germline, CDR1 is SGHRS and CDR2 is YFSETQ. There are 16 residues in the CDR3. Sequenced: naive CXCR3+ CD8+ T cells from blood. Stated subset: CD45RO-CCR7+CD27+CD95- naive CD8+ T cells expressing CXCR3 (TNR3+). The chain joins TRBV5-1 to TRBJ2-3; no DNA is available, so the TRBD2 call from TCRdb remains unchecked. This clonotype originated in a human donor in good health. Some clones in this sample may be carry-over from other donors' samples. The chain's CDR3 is CASSRGLAGVADTQYF.